The 27 T cell receptor beta chains below all came from one sample that was sequenced in a study of blood T cell repertoires in COVID-19. Only in-frame clones appear in the TCRdb table, and some are missing; sequencing was by immunoSEQ multiplex PCR. In the table there are around 95,000 clones, around four fifths of which are singletons. Material for sequencing was peripheral blood. Receptor source: a man between 65 and 85 years old with active or convalescent COVID-19.

In its sample, this clone was seen once. J is TRBJ2-3 and V is TRBV9; 8 bases align to TRBD2. The CDR3 consists of 16 residues. Germline-derived CDR1 and CDR2 are SGDLS and YYNGEE. J lost 4 bases, V lost 0 bases, and 7 bases had no gene match. The DNA of the CDR3 is TGTGCCAGCAGCGTAGAGGGACTAGGAAGCGCAGATACGCAGTATTTT. Amino acids: CASSVEGLGSADTQYF.

V usage is TRBV13 and J usage is TRBJ2-3; 10 bases line up with TRBD1. V lost 5 bases to trimming and J lost 4 bases; unmatched junction nucleotides: 12. This CDR3 comprises 17 residues. CDR1 is PRHDT and CDR2 is FYEKMQ in the germline V gene (reference sequence). The CDR3 coding sequence is TGTGCCAGCAGCCTCATCGGACAGGGGGGAAAGTCAGATACGCAGTATTTT. This gives the protein CASSLIGQGGKSDTQYF.

The chain is built from TRBV28 and TRBJ2-2; a weak D match, TRBD1 (5 bases). Trimming stripped 8 bases from V and 6 bases from J, with 13 bases between. The CDR3 consists of 13 residues. Per the germline V gene, CDR1 is MDHEN and CDR2 is SYDVKM. The CDR3 nucleotides read TGTGCCAGCCTCCTAGGGGTTCCCGGGGAGCTGTTTTTT. Translated: CASLLGVPGELFF.

The J gene is TRBJ2-1, the V gene TRBV29-1; the match to TRBD1 covers 11 bases. In germline, CDR1 is SQVTM, CDR2 ANQGSEA. The trim removed 4 bases at V and 6 bases at J, leaving 2 bases unmatched. There are 13 residues in the CDR3. The CDR3 DNA reads as TGCAGCGTTGGGACAGGGGGCTTCAATGAGCAGTTCTTC. Translating gives CSVGTGGFNEQFF.

The gene calls are TRBV7-6 and TRBJ1-3, with D possibly being TRBD1 (5 bases). V lost 5 bases, J lost 4 bases, and 15 bases lay in between. CDR1 SGHVS and CDR2 FNYEAQ come from the germline V gene. CDR3 length equals 15 residues. Written as DNA, the CDR3 is TGTGCCAGCAGCCCCCGGGACTGGGGAGGAAACACCATATATTTT. The encoded protein is CASSPRDWGGNTIYF. Combining the CDR3 with reference TRBV7-6 and TRBJ1-3 gives the whole variable domain GAGVSQSPRYKVTKRGQDVALRCDPISGHVSLYWYRQALGQGPEFLTYFNYEAQQDKSGLPNDRFSAERPEGSISTLTIQRTEQRDSAMYRCASSPRDWGGNTIYFGEGSWLTVV.

J is TRBJ2-3 and V is TRBV5-6, with a weak D call TRBD1 (6 bases). Trimming took off 4 bases at V and 5 bases at J, with 11 bases between the two ends. Per germline, CDR1 SGHDT and CDR2 YYEEEE. The CDR3 is made up of 13 amino acids. The CDR3 is CASSTTGIDTQYF. The DNA of the CDR3 is TGTGCCAGCAGCACCACAGGGATAGATACGCAGTATTTT.

The V gene is TRBV6-1, the J gene TRBJ2-3; tentative D call: TRBD1 (5 bases). The CDR3 has 15 amino acids. Deletions cut 2 bases from V and 3 bases from J, with 12 bases between. Germline CDR1 reads MNHNS; CDR2 reads SASEGT. CDR3 coding DNA: TGTGCCAGCAGTGAAAGTAGGGGAAGTACAGATACGCAGTATTTT. Residues: CASSESRGSTDTQYF.

In its sample, this clone was seen a few times. The chain recombines TRBV21-1 with TRBJ1-6; no check of the table's D call, TRBD1, against the DNA was made. TRBV21-1 is an annotated pseudogene. This CDR3 comprises 16 residues. CDR3 coding DNA: TGTGCCAGCAGCGGTGGGGCAGCCCGTTATAATTCACCCCTCCACTTT. This gives the protein CASSGGAARYNSPLHF.

The J gene is TRBJ1-2, the V gene TRBV28, with 8 bases matching TRBD1. CDR3 length: 17 residues. The germline gives CDR1 MDHEN, CDR2 SYDVKM. V trimming: 3 bases; J trimming: 4 bases; junction bases outside the gene matches: 13. CDR3 region: CASSLWPRTGTVYGYTF. The CDR3 bases are TGTGCCAGCAGTTTGTGGCCCCGGACAGGGACGGTCTATGGCTACACCTTC.

This chain connects TRBV6-6 to TRBJ2-5; 10 positions match TRBD2. Germline V gene lookup returns CDR1 MNHNY and CDR2 SVGAGI (reference sequence). J lost 0 bases, V lost 0 bases, and 1 base had no gene match. The CDR3 totals 16 residues. In nucleotides, the CDR3 is TGTGCCAGCAGTTACTCGACTAGCGGGTACCAAGAGACCCAGTACTTC. This gives the protein CASSYSTSGYQETQYF.

This clone was seen once. The gene calls are TRBV28 and TRBJ2-3; 9 bases are a match to TRBD2. In germline, CDR1 is MDHEN, CDR2 SYDVKM. V shed 2 bases, J shed 2 bases, and the junction held 8 bases outside the gene matches. The CDR3 is 17 amino acids. CDR3 in DNA: TGTGCCAGCAGTTTAGATATTAGCGGGGGCTTCACAGATACGCAGTATTTT. It translates to CASSLDISGGFTDTQYF.

V usage is TRBV10-2 and J usage is TRBJ2-7; no clear D. Germline V gene lookup returns CDR1 WSHSY and CDR2 SAAADI. V was cut by 5 bases and J by 6 bases, with 8 bases left in between. This CDR3 region has 11 residues. DNA of the CDR3: TGCGCCAGCAGTTCAGGTCTCGAGCAGTACTTC. Translating it yields CASSSGLEQYF.

This clone was detected only a few times. The chain employs TRBV5-1 and TRBJ2-7; unclear D gene. Looked up from germline, CDR1 is SGHRS and CDR2 is YFSETQ. V lost 0 bases and J 9 bases, leaving 7 bases between the germline ends. The CDR3 is 11 residues long. The DNA of the CDR3 is TGCGCCAGCAGCTTGGATCACATGCAGTACTTC. Translated: CASSLDHMQYF.

J is TRBJ1-6 and V is TRBV4-2, with TRBD1 matching over 10 bases. Looked up from germline, CDR1 is LGHNA and CDR2 is YNFKEQ. CDR3 length: 17 amino acids. The V and J ends lost 5 bases and 7 bases, in that order; junction bases with no gene match: 11. The CDR3 loop reads CASSARDRGVRNSPLHF. The CDR3 nucleotides read TGTGCCAGCAGCGCCCGGGACAGGGGAGTTCGAAATTCACCCCTCCACTTT.

The chain joins TRBV19 to TRBJ2-2; TRBD2 might be the D (5 bases). Trimming pared 6 bases from V and 5 bases from J, leaving 13 bases between. The CDR3 is 14 amino acids. Per germline, CDR1 LNHDA and CDR2 SQIVND (reference sequence). The CDR3 spells CASRWELRTGELFF. The CDR3 nucleotides are TGTGCCAGTAGGTGGGAGCTACGGACCGGGGAGCTGTTTTTT.

V and J are TRBV7-9 and TRBJ1-5, with 7 bases identical to TRBD1. J was trimmed by 2 bases and V by 5 bases; bases with no gene match: 3. Germline loops: CDR1 SEHNR, CDR2 FQNEAQ (reference sequence). CDR3 length equals 14 residues. This CDR3 is CASSAGGGNQPQHF. The CDR3 nucleotides are TGTGCCAGCAGCGCAGGGGGAGGCAATCAGCCCCAGCATTTT.

The chain carries TRBV7-9 and TRBJ2-7; no firm D call. Germline V gene sequence: CDR1 SEHNR, CDR2 FQNEAQ (reference sequence). The CDR3 is 13 amino acids. Between the trimmed V and J ends, which lost 2 bases and 2 bases, there was a span of 7 bases. The CDR3 sequence is CASSLNEAYEQYF. The CDR3 DNA reads as TGTGCCAGCAGCTTAAATGAGGCCTACGAGCAGTACTTC. Together with reference TRBV7-9 and TRBJ2-7, the CDR3 gives the full variable domain: DTGVSQNPRHKITKRGQNVTFRCDPISEHNRLYWYRQTLGQGPEFLTYFQNEAQLEKSRLLSDRFSAERPKGSFSTLEIQRTEQGDSAMYLCASSLNEAYEQYFGPGTRLTVT.

This chain uses TRBV28 with TRBJ2-3, with a weak D call TRBD2 (5 bases). CDR3 length: 12 residues. Germline V gives CDR1 MDHEN, CDR2 SYDVKM. V lost 5 bases to trimming and J lost 10 bases, with 13 bases between them. In DNA, the CDR3 is TGTGCCAGCAGTGGACCTAGCTCTCCGCAGTATTTT. Translation gives CASSGPSSPQYF.

This chain connects TRBV5-8 to TRBJ1-3; no clear D gene. This CDR3 spans 15 amino acids. The germline CDR1 and CDR2 sequences are SGHTS and YDEGEE. V lost 2 bases and J lost 3, with 12 bases in between. The CDR3 nucleotides are TGTGCCAGCAGCTTTAGGCCGGGAAGTGGAAACACCATATATTTT. Translated: CASSFRPGSGNTIYF.

The chain joins TRBV9 to TRBJ2-2; D is uncertain. CDR1 is SGDLS, CDR2 YYNGEE, per germline. This CDR3 is 14 amino acids long. The V end lost 0 bases, the J end lost 1 base, and 4 bases lay between the germline ends. CDR3 loop: CASSVGQNTGELFF. The CDR3 DNA sequence: TGTGCCAGCAGCGTAGGTCAGAACACCGGGGAGCTGTTTTTT.

This chain joins TRBV28 and TRBJ1-2; a possible D gene is TRBD1 (5 bases). This CDR3 comprises 12 residues. The V end lost 2 bases, the J end lost 4 bases, and 5 bases lay between the germline ends. Germline values: CDR1 MDHEN, CDR2 SYDVKM. Here the CDR3 DNA reads TGTGCCAGCAGTTTAACAGGCTATGGCTACACCTTC. Its protein product is CASSLTGYGYTF.

This clone was seen a few times. The rearrangement uses TRBV7-9 and TRBJ2-1, with D perhaps matching TRBD1 (6 bases). V shed 3 bases and J shed 10 bases, with 7 bases lying between them. The CDR3 has 11 residues. Per the germline V gene, CDR1 is SEHNR and CDR2 is FQNEAQ (reference sequence). CDR3 nucleotides: TGTGCCAGCAGCTTCGGACAGGAGCAGTTCTTC. Its protein is CASSFGQEQFF.

This rearrangement joins TRBV5-1 to TRBJ1-1; 8 bases match TRBD1. CDR1 is SGHRS, CDR2 YFSETQ, per germline. V shed 0 bases, J shed 0 bases, and the junction held 10 bases outside the gene matches. The CDR3 totals 18 residues. CDR3 in DNA: TGCGCCAGCAGCTTGGCCGAAGGGTCAGGGGGCATGAACACTGAAGCTTTCTTT. This gives the protein CASSLAEGSGGMNTEAFF. The full variable domain, completed using reference TRBV5-1 and TRBJ1-1, is KAGVTQTPRYLIKTRGQQVTLSCSPISGHRSVSWYQQTPGQGLQFLFEYFSETQRNKGNFPGRFSGRQFSNSRSEMNVSTLELGDSALYLCASSLAEGSGGMNTEAFFGQGTRLTVV.

In its sample, this clone was seen a few times. V gene TRBV25-1 combines with J gene TRBJ1-2; tentative D call: TRBD1 (6 bases). Trimming removed 4 bases from V and 5 bases from J, with 8 bases in between. In germline, CDR1 is MGHDK, CDR2 SYGVNS. The CDR3 has 12 amino acids. Here the CDR3 DNA reads TGTGCCAGCAGTGCGCAGGGGTATGGCTACACCTTC. Protein product: CASSAQGYGYTF.

The chain combines TRBV5-1 with TRBJ2-5, with 12 bases matching TRBD2. The CDR3 is 14 amino acids. The ends lost 4 bases at V and 2 bases at J; junction bases unmatched: 0. Germline V gene sequence: CDR1 SGHRS, CDR2 YFSETQ. The CDR3 protein is CASSTSGGQETQYF. The DNA for the CDR3 is TGCGCCAGCAGCACTAGCGGGGGGCAAGAGACCCAGTACTTC.

V and J are TRBV5-1 and TRBJ2-7; no clear D. This CDR3 is 14 amino acids long. Germline V lookup: CDR1 SGHRS, CDR2 YFSETQ. Deletions cut 0 bases from V and 11 bases from J, with 18 bases between. CDR3 coding DNA: TGCGCCAGCAGCTTGGCTCCGGCCACCGAGAGGAAGTACTTC. Protein product: CASSLAPATERKYF.

This clone has just a few counts. The chain couples TRBV7-2 to TRBJ2-7; 9 bases fit TRBD1. CDR1 and CDR2 (germline): SGHTA, FQGNSA. CDR3 length: 15 amino acids. V dropped 4 bases and J dropped 2; count of bases not matched to a gene: 6. CDR3 DNA: TGTGCCAGCAGCTCTAGGGGACAGGGCACCTACGAGCAGTACTTC. This sequence encodes CASSSRGQGTYEQYF.